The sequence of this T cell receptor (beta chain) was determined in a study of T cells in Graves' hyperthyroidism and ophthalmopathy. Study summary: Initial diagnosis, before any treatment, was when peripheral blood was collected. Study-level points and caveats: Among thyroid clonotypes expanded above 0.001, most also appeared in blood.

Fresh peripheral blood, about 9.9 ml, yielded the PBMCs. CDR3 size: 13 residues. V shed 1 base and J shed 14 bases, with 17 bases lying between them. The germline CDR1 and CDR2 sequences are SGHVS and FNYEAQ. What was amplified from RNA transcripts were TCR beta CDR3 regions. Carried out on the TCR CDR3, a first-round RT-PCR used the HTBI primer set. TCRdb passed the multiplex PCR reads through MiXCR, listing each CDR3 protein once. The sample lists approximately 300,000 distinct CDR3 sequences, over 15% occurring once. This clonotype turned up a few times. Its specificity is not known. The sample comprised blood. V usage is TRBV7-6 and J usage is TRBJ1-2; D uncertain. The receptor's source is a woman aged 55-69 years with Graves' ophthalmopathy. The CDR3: CASSLDLVTSPTF. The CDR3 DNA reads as TGTGCCAGCAGCTTAGACCTCGTGACTAGCCCAACCTTC.